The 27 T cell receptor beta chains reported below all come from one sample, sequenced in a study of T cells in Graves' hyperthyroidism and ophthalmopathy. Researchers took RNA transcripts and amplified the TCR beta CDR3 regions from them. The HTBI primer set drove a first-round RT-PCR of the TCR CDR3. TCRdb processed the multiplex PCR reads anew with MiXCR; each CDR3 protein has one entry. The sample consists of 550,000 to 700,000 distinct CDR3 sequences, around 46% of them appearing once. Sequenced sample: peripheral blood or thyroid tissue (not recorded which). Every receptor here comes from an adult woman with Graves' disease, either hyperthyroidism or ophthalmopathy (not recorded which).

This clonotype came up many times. CDR3 coding DNA: TGCAGCGTCAACAGGGGGCAGGGCACTGAAGCTTTCTTT. It is translated as CSVNRGQGTEAFF. The rearrangement joins TRBV29-1 to TRBJ1-1, with 9 bases fitting TRBD1. The V gene end was trimmed by 6 bases and the J gene end by 4 bases; junction bases not matched to a gene: 6. This CDR3 has 13 amino acids. CDR1 SQVTM and CDR2 ANQGSEA come from the germline V gene. The full variable domain, rest sourced from reference TRBV29-1 and TRBJ1-1, is SAVISQKPSRDICQRGTSLTIQCQVDSQVTMMFWYRQQPGQSLTLIATANQGSEATYESGFVIDKFPISRPNLTFSTLTVSNMSPEDSSIYLCSVNRGQGTEAFFGQGTRLTVV.

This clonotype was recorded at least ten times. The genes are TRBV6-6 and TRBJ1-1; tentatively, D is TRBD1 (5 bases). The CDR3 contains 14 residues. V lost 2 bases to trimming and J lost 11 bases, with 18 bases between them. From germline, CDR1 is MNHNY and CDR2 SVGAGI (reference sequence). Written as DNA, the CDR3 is TGTGCCAGCAGTTACCTAGACAGTGCCCCAGGTGCTTTCTTT. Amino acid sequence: CASSYLDSAPGAFF.

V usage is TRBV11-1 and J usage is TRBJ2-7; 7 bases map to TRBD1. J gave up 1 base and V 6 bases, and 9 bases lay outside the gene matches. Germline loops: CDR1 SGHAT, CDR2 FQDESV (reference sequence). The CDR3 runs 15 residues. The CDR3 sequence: CASSPDRDRSYEQYF. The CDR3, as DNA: TGTGCCAGCAGTCCTGACAGGGATCGTTCCTACGAGCAGTACTTC.

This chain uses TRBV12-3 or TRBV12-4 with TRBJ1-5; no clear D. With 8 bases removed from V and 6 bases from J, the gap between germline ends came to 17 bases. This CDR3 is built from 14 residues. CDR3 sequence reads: CASGLRSGGQPQHF. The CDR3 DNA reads TGTGCCAGCGGCTTACGCTCCGGCGGTCAGCCCCAGCATTTT.

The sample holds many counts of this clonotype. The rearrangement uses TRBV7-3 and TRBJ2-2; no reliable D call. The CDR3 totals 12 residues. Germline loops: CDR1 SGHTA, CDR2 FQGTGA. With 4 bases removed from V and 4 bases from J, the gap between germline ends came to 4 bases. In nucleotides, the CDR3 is TGTGCCAGCAGCTCATTCACCGGGGAGCTGTTTTTT. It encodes CASSSFTGELFF.

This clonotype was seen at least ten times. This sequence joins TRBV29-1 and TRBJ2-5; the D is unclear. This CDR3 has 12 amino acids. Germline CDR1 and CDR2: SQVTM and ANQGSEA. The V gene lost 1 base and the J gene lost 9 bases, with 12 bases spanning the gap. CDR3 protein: CSVEGSTSAQYF. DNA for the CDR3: TGCAGCGTTGAAGGTTCCACGTCAGCCCAGTACTTC.

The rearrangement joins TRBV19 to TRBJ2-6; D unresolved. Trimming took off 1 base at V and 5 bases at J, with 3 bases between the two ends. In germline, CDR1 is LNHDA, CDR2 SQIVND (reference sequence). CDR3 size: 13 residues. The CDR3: CASSIVWANVLTF. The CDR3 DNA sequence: TGTGCCAGTAGTATAGTCTGGGCCAACGTCCTGACTTTC. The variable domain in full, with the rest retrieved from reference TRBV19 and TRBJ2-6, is DGGITQSPKYLFRKEGQNVTLSCEQNLNHDAMYWYRQDPGQGLRLIYYSQIVNDFQKGDIAEGYSVSREKKESFPLTVTSAQKNPTAFYLCASSIVWANVLTFGAGSRLTVL.

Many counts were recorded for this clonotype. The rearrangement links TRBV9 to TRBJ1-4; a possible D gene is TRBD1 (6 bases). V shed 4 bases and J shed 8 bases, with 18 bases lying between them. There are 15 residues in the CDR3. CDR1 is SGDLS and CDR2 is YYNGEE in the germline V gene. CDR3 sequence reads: CASSLQTGPVEKLFF. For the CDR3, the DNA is TGTGCCAGCAGCCTTCAGACAGGTCCTGTGGAAAAACTGTTTTTT.

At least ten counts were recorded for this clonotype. The CDR3 region has the DNA TGTGCCAGCAGCTTACACGGGGGCGTTATTGGGACTGAAGCTTTCTTT. This codes for CASSLHGGVIGTEAFF. V usage is TRBV7-2 and J usage is TRBJ1-1, with a tentative D call TRBD1 (6 bases). The CDR3 is 16 residues long. V shed 2 bases and J shed 5 bases, with 18 bases lying between them. Germline V lookup: CDR1 SGHTA, CDR2 FQGNSA.

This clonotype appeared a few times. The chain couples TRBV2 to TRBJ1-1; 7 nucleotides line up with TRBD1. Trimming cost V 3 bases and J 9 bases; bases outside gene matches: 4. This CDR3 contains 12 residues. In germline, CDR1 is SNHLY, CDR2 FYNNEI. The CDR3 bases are TGTGCCAGCAGTGATTGGACAGGAAAAGCTTTCTTT. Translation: CASSDWTGKAFF.

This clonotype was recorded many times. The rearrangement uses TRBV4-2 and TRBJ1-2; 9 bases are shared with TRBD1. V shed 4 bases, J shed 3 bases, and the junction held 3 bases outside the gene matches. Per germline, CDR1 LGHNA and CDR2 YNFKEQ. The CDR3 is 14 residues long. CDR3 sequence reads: CASSRQGVHYGYTF. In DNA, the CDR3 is TGTGCCAGCAGCCGACAGGGGGTTCACTATGGCTACACCTTC.

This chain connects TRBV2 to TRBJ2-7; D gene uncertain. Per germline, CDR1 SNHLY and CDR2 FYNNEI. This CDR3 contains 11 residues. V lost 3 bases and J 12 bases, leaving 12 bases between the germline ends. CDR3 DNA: TGTGCCAGCAGTGACTTCTCCTCGGCGTACTTC. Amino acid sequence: CASSDFSSAYF. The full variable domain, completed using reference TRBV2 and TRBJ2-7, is EPEVTQTPSHQVTQMGQEVILRCVPISNHLYFYWYRQILGQKVEFLVSFYNNEISEKSEIFDDQFSVERPDGSNFTLKIRSTKLEDSAMYFCASSDFSSAYFGPGTRLTVT.

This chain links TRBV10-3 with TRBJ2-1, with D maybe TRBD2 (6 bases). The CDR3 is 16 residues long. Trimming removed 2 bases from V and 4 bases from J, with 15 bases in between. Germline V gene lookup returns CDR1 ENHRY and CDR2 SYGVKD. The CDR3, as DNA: TGTGCCATCAGTGAGCCAACGGGACTGCGATACAATGAGCAGTTCTTC. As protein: CAISEPTGLRYNEQFF.

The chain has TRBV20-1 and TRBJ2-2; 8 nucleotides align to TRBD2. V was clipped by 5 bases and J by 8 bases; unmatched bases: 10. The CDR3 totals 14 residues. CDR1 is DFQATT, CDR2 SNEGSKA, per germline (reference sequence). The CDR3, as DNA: TGCAGTGCTTTCAGCGGGAGCGGTGTGGGGGAGCTGTTTTTT. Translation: CSAFSGSGVGELFF.

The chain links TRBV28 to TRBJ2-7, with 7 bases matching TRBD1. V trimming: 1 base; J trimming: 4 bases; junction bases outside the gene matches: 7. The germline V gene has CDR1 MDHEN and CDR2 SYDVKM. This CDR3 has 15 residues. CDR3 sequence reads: CASSLLGGQAYEQYF. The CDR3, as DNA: TGTGCCAGCAGTTTATTAGGGGGCCAAGCGTACGAGCAGTACTTC.

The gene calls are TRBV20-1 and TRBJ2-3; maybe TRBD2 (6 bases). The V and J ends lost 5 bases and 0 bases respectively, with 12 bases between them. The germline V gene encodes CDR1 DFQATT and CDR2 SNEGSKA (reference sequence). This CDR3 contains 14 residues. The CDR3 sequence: CSAGRRGSTDTQYF. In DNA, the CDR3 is TGCAGTGCTGGGAGGCGGGGTAGCACAGATACGCAGTATTTT.

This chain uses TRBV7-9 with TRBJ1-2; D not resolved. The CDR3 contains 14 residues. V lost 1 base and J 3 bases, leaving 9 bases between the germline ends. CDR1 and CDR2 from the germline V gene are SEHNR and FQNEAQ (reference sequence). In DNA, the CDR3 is TGTGCCAGCAGCTTAGTACCAGAATACTATGGCTACACCTTC. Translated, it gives CASSLVPEYYGYTF.

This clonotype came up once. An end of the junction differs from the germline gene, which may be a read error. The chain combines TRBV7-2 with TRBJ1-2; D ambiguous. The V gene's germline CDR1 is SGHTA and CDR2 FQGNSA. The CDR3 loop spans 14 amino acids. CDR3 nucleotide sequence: TGCGCCAGCAGCCAAGACGGGGAACATTATGGCTACACCTTC. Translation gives CASSQDGEHYGYTF.

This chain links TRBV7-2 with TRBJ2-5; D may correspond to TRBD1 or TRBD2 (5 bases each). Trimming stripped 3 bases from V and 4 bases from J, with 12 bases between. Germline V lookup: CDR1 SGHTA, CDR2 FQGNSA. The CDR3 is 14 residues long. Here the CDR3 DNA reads TGTGCCAGCAGCTTGGGACCCCTCCGAGAGACCCAGTACTTC. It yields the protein CASSLGPLRETQYF.

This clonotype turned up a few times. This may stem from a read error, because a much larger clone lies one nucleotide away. The CDR3 sequence: CASSLDTGGRAEALF. Here the CDR3 DNA reads TGTGCCAGCAGTTTAGACACAGGGGGTCGGGCTGAAGCTCTCTTT. The chain couples TRBV12-3 or TRBV12-4 to TRBJ1-1; 8 nucleotides align to TRBD1. The CDR3 has 15 amino acids.

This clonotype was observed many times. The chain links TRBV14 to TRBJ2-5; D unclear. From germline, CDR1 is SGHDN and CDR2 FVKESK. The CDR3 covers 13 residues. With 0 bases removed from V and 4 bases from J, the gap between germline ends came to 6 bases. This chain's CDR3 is CASSQDPRETQYF. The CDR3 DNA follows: TGTGCCAGCAGCCAAGATCCTCGAGAGACCCAGTACTTC.

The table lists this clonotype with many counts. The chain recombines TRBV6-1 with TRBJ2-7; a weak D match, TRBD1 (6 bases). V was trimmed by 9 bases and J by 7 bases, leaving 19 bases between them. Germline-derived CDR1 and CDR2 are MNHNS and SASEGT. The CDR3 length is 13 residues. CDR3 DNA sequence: TGTGCCAGGGTACAGGGCCGAGCTGGGGAGCAGTACTTC. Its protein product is CARVQGRAGEQYF.

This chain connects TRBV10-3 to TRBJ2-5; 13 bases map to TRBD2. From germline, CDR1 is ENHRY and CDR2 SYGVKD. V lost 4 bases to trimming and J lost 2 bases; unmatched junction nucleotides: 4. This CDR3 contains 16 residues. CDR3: CAISARTSGGQETQYF. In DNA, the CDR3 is TGTGCCATCAGTGCCCGGACTAGCGGGGGTCAAGAGACCCAGTACTTC.

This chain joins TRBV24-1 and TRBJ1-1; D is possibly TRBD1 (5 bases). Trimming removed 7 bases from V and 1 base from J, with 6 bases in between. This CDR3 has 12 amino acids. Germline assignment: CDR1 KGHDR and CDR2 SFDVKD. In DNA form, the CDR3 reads TGTGCCACCAGCCAGGGGAACACTGAAGCTTTCTTT. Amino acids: CATSQGNTEAFF.

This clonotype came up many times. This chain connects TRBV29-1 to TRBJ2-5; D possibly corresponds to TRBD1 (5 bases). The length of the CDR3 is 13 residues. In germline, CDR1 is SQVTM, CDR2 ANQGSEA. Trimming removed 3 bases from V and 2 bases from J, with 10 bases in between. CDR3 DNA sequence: TGCAGCGTTGACCAGACAGAGCAAGAGACCCAGTACTTC. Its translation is CSVDQTEQETQYF.

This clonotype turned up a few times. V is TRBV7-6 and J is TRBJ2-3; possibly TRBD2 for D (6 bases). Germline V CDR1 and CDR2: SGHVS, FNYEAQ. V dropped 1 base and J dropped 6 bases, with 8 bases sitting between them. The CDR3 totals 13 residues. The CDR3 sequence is CASSLEGRDTQYF. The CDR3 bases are TGTGCCAGCAGCTTAGAAGGGAGGGATACGCAGTATTTT.

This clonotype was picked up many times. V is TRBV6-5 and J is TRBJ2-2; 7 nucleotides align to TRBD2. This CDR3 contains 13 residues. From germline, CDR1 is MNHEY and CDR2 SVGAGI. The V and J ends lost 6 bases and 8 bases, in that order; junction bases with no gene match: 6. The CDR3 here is CASRRGSRGELFF. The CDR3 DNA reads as TGTGCCAGCAGACGCGGGAGTAGGGGGGAGCTGTTTTTT.